The TCR beta chain described here comes from a study of neurological immune-mediated disorders. Overall study results and limits: When the repertoires were sorted by phylogenetic grouping, those of 18 of 34 multiple sclerosis patients ended up in one related-CDR3 cluster, a possible signature. Subjects shared no identical expanded-clone CDR3 amino acid sequences, suggesting private TCR-beta repertoires in all groups.

V lost 2 bases to trimming and J lost 2 bases; unmatched junction nucleotides: 8. This CDR3 has 17 residues. CDR1 is SGHTS and CDR2 is YDEGEE in the germline V gene. Every sequencing run drew on 15-18 subjects and yielded over 160 million TCR-beta sequences. TCRdb reprocessed the 5' RACE reads with MiXCR, giving one entry per CDR3 protein. Among tens of thousands of distinct CDR3 sequences, under 4.5% were seen once, and the ten largest hold 3.1%. In regard to this clonotype: Antigen unknown.

The sequenced sample was PBMCs. The V and J genes are TRBV5-8 and TRBJ1-5; TRBD1 agrees at 9 bases. The TCR sequence derives from a woman in her twenties or thirties with multiple sclerosis. The CDR3 DNA reads TGTGCCAGCAGCTTTATCCCGGGACAGGGCCGCAATCAGCCCCAGCATTTT. Residues: CASSFIPGQGRNQPQHF. Supplemented by reference TRBV5-8 and TRBJ1-5, the full variable domain reads EAGVTQSPTHLIKTRGQQATLRCSPISGHTSVYWYQQALGLGLQFLLWYDEGEERNRGNFPPRFSGRQFPNYSSELNVNALELEDSALYLCASSFIPGQGRNQPQHFGDGTRLSIL.